The present entry profiles one T cell receptor beta chain with its context. This sample was taken from a study of blood T cell repertoires in COVID-19. Across the study: Specimens from acute and convalescent COVID-19 originated in the United States, Italy and Spain. PBMCs, B-cell-depleted T cells, or T cells were the source of the cDNA or gDNA that made up the material.

In the study's own analysis: Estimated nucleated cell counts came from reference gene primer amplification. Sequenced by immunoSEQ multiplex PCR; TCRdb stores in-frame clones only, minus some. V and J calls and clone size are those listed in that table; D and trimming were worked out from the DNA. The data contain about 280,000 clones, roughly nine tenths of them seen just once; the ten biggest clones take up 8.5% to 9%. Sequences were obtained from peripheral blood. This TCR derives from a man aged 35 to 55 with active or convalescent COVID-19.

CDR3: CASLRTPSLPQHF. The CDR3 DNA reads as TGTGCCAGCCTCCGGACACCTTCCCTGCCCCAGCATTTT. This chain connects TRBV6-5 to TRBJ1-5, with D possibly matching TRBD1 (5 bases). V was clipped by 8 bases and J by 9 bases, with 17 bases between them. Germline loops: CDR1 MNHEY, CDR2 SVGAGI. This CDR3 has 13 amino acids.